This TCR beta chain was recorded in a study of blood T cell repertoires in COVID-19. Study-level background: Sites in the United States, Italy and Spain provided acute and convalescent COVID-19 samples. Nucleic acid was either cDNA or gDNA, and it came from T cells, B-cell-depleted T cells, or PBMCs.

The V and J ends lost 3 bases and 4 bases respectively, with 13 bases between them. In germline, CDR1 is SGDLS, CDR2 YYNGEE. CDR3 length equals 15 residues. Original processing notes: The authors estimated nucleated cell counts from reference gene primer amplification. The table came from immunoSEQ multiplex PCR; TCRdb's copy has only in-frame clones and leaves some out. That table gives V, J and clone size, and the DNA gave D and trimming. The sample lists approximately 150,000 clones, approximately 82% seen once, with 10% to 15% in the top ten. The receptor was isolated from a man between 65 and 85 years old who had recovered from COVID-19. The source material was peripheral blood. The V gene is TRBV9, the J gene TRBJ2-2, with D perhaps matching TRBD2 (6 bases). CDR3 amino acids: CASSARDLGTGELFF. The DNA for the CDR3 is TGTGCCAGCAGCGCCCGGGACTTGGGCACCGGGGAGCTGTTTTTT.